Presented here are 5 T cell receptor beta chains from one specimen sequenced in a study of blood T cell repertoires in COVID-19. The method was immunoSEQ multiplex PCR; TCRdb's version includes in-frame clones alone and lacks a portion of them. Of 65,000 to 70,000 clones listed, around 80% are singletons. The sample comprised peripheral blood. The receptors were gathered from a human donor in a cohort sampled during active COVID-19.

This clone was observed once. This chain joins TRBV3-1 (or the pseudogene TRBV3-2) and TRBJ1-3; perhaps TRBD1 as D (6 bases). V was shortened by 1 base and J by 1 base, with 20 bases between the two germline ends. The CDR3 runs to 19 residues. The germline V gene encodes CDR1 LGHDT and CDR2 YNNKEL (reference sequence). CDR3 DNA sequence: TGTGCCAGCAGCCAAGGGCGAAATTACAGGGCCTCTTCTGGAAACACCATATATTTT. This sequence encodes CASSQGRNYRASSGNTIYF.

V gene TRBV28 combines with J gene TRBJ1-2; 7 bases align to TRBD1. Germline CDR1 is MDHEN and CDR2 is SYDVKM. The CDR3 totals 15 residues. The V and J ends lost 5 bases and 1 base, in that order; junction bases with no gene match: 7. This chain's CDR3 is CASSGPGQSNYGYTF. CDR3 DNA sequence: TGTGCCAGCAGTGGGCCGGGACAGAGTAACTATGGCTACACCTTC.

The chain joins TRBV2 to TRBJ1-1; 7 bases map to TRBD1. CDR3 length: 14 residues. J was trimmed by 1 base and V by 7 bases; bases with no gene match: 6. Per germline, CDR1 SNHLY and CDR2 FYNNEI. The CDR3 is CASKDRFRNTEAFF. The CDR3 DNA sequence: TGTGCCAGCAAGGACAGGTTTCGGAACACTGAAGCTTTCTTT.

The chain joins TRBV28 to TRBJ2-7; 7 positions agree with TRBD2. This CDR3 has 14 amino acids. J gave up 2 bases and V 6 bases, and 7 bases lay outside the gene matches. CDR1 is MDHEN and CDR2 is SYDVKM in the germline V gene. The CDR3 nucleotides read TGTGCCAGCAGAAATAGCGGGTCCACCTACGAGCAGTACTTC. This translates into CASRNSGSTYEQYF.

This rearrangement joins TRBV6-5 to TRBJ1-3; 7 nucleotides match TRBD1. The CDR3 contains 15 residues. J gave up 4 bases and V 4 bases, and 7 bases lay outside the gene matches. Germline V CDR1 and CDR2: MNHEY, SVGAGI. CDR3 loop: CASSFSRDSGNTIYF. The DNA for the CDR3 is TGTGCCAGCAGTTTTTCCCGGGACAGCGGAAACACCATATATTTT.